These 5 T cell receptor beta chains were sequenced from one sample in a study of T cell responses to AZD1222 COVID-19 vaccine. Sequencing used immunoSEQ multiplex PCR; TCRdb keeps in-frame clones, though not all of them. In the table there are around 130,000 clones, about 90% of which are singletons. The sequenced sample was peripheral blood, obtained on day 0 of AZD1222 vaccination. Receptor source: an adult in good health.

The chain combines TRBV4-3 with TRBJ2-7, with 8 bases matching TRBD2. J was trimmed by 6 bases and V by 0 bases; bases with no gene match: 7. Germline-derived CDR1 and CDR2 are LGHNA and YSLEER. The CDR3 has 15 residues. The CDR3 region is CASSQDLSGTSEQYF. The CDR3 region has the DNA TGCGCCAGCAGCCAAGACCTAAGCGGGACTAGCGAGCAGTACTTC.

CDR3 residues: CASTPGQGSKAFF. For the CDR3, the DNA is TGCGCCAGCACCCCGGGACAGGGGTCCAAAGCTTTCTTT. The chain recombines TRBV10-1 with TRBJ1-1; TRBD1 agrees at 10 bases. J lost 9 bases, V lost 7 bases, and 8 bases had no gene match. The CDR3 loop spans 13 amino acids. The germline gives CDR1 WNHNN, CDR2 SYGVQD (reference sequence).

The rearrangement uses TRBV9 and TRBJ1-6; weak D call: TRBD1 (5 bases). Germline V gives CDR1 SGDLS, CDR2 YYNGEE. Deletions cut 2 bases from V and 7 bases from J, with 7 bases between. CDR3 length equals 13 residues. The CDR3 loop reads CASSVGANSPLHF. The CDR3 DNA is TGTGCCAGCAGCGTCGGGGCCAATTCACCCCTCCACTTT.

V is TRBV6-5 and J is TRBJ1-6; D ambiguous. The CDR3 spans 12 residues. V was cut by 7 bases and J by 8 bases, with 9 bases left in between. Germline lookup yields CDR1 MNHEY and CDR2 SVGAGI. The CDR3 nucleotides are TGTGCCAGCAAATCCGGTTATTCACCCCTCCACTTT. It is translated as CASKSGYSPLHF.

The CDR3: CASSAITGVDQPQHF. In DNA form, the CDR3 reads TGTGCCAGTAGCGCGATAACAGGGGTTGACCAGCCCCAGCATTTT. The chain has TRBV19 and TRBJ1-5; TRBD1 aligns across 7 bases. J gave up 7 bases and V 6 bases, and 12 bases lay outside the gene matches. This CDR3 comprises 15 residues. CDR1 LNHDA and CDR2 SQIVND come from the germline V gene (reference sequence).